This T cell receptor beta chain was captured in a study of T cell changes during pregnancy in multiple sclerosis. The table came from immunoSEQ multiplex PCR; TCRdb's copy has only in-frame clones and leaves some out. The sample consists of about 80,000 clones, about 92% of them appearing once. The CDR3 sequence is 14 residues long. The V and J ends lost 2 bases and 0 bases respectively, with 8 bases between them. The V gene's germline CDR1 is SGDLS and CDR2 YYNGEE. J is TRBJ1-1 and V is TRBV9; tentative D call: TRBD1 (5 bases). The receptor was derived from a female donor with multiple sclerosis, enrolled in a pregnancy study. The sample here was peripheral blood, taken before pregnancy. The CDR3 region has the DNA TGTGCCAGCAGCGTGGACAACATGAACACTGAAGCTTTCTTT. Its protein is CASSVDNMNTEAFF.